The clone carrying this T cell receptor beta chain was seen a handful of times. The junction and the germline gene differ at one end; a read error may be behind it. The data derive from a study of T cells in Graves' hyperthyroidism and ophthalmopathy. Using RNA transcripts as the source, TCR beta CDR3 regions were amplified. Researchers ran a first-round RT-PCR on the TCR CDR3 using the HTBI primer set. TCRdb called the multiplex PCR reads again in MiXCR, with one record for every CDR3 protein. This sample has 450,000 to 650,000 distinct CDR3 sequences; about a fifth occur once, and the top ten carry around a quarter. Per germline, CDR1 MGHRA and CDR2 YSYEKL. This CDR3 is 15 amino acids long.

The rearrangement joins TRBV4-1 to TRBJ1-3; D gene ambiguous. The sequencing input was blood. This TCR came from a man aged 18-30 years with Graves' hyperthyroidism. The CDR3 protein is CASGQITSSGNTIYF. For the CDR3, the DNA is TGCGCCAGCGGCCAAATAACCAGCTCTGGAAACACCATATATTTT.